What follows are 15 T cell receptor beta chains derived from one specimen sequenced in a study of blood T cells in healthy people across ages. Combining a sample-barcoded 5' primer with a J-beta primer mix, a second PCR ran for 7 to 11 cycles. TCRdb recomputed calls from the 5' RACE reads with MiXCR, one row per CDR3 protein. Of about 1.8 million distinct CDR3 sequences in the sample, just under 50% are singletons; the top ten hold over 2%. The sample comprised blood. These receptors were taken from a woman aged 40-49 years in good health.

This clonotype was picked up a small number of times. This chain joins TRBV27 and TRBJ2-7; 7 positions agree with TRBD2. The CDR3 runs 15 residues. Germline V gene data show CDR1 as MNHEY and CDR2 as SMNVEV (reference sequence). The V gene end was trimmed by 6 bases and the J gene end by 1 base; junction bases not matched to a gene: 9. The CDR3 spells CASRSAAGGSYEQYF. As DNA, the CDR3 is TGTGCCAGCAGGTCAGCGGCCGGGGGGTCCTACGAGCAGTACTTC.

The gene calls are TRBV12-3 or TRBV12-4 and TRBJ2-7; perhaps TRBD1 as D (6 bases). V shed 4 bases and J shed 6 bases, with 19 bases lying between them. This CDR3 has 15 residues. The CDR3 DNA is TGTGCCAGCAGTTCTTCAACGTGGACAGCCCTCGAGCAGTACTTC. Its translation is CASSSSTWTALEQYF.

The chain combines TRBV11-2 with TRBJ2-5, with D possibly matching TRBD2 (7 bases). Germline CDR1 reads SGHAT; CDR2 reads FQNNGV. This CDR3 comprises 15 residues. V lost 10 bases and J 5 bases, leaving 23 bases between the germline ends. The CDR3 is CATRWGGPLRETQYF. As DNA, the CDR3 is TGTGCCACTCGTTGGGGGGGCCCCTTAAGGGAGACCCAGTACTTC.

This clonotype was seen many times. This chain connects TRBV4-1 to TRBJ1-2; D may be TRBD1 (5 bases). V lost 7 bases and J lost 4, with 19 bases in between. The length of the CDR3 is 15 residues. The V gene's germline CDR1 is MGHRA and CDR2 YSYEKL. Written as DNA, the CDR3 is TGCGCCAGCACCAGCCAAACTAGGGGATCCTATGGCTACACCTTC. Protein sequence: CASTSQTRGSYGYTF.

V is TRBV5-6 and J is TRBJ2-5; possibly TRBD1 for D (6 bases). The length of the CDR3 is 13 residues. Germline assignment: CDR1 SGHDT and CDR2 YYEEEE. V shed 4 bases and J shed 5 bases, with 12 bases lying between them. The CDR3, as DNA: TGTGCCAGCAGCCACAGGGTAGGGGAGACCCAGTACTTC. This codes for CASSHRVGETQYF.

Ten or more counts support this clonotype. The V gene is TRBV7-2, the J gene TRBJ2-1, with TRBD2 identical over 16 bases. Losses at the gene ends were 8 bases for V and 7 bases for J; bases not matched to a gene: 8. The V gene's germline CDR1 is SGHTA and CDR2 FQGNSA. This CDR3 has 16 residues. CDR3: CASGGLAGGPRNEQFF. In DNA form, the CDR3 reads TGTGCCAGCGGGGGACTAGCGGGGGGGCCGAGAAATGAGCAGTTCTTC.

The V gene is TRBV5-1, the J gene TRBJ2-5, with 10 bases matching TRBD1. Germline V gene lookup returns CDR1 SGHRS and CDR2 YFSETQ. The CDR3 totals 15 residues. The V gene end was trimmed by 5 bases and the J gene end by 11 bases; junction bases not matched to a gene: 15. The CDR3 spells CASSKWDRGIDEQYF. As DNA, the CDR3 is TGCGCCAGCAGTAAGTGGGACAGGGGTATAGATGAGCAGTACTTC.

The V and J genes are TRBV2 and TRBJ2-5, with TRBD2 matching 9 bases. There are 15 residues in the CDR3. CDR1 and CDR2 (germline): SNHLY, FYNNEI. The V segment lost 6 bases and the J segment 2 bases; nucleotides outside the gene matches: 7. Here the CDR3 DNA reads TGTGCCAGCAGCCAAGTAGCGGGGGCACAAGAGACCCAGTACTTC. It is translated as CASSQVAGAQETQYF.

This chain joins TRBV12-3 or TRBV12-4 and TRBJ1-1, with no clear D. Trimming took 2 bases from V and 4 from J, leaving 8 bases between them. The CDR3 covers 13 residues. Here the CDR3 DNA reads TGTGCCAGCAGTTTAAGACTGTCCACTGAAGCTTTCTTT. This encodes CASSLRLSTEAFF.

V is TRBV3-1 and J is TRBJ1-1; no reliable D call. The germline V gene encodes CDR1 LGHDT and CDR2 YNNKEL (reference sequence). This CDR3 region has 15 residues. V lost 4 bases and J 0 bases, leaving 12 bases between the germline ends. The CDR3 DNA follows: TGTGCCAGCAGCCCTTGGACCGCCCTGAACACTGAAGCTTTCTTT. It encodes CASSPWTALNTEAFF.

V gene TRBV6-5 combines with J gene TRBJ2-7; 10 bases line up with TRBD1. The CDR3 totals 15 residues. With 1 base clipped from V and 7 bases from J, the junction kept 7 bases outside the gene matches. Germline V CDR1 and CDR2: MNHEY, SVGAGI. The DNA for the CDR3 is TGTGCCAGCAGTTACTTTGGGACAGGGGTTTATGAGCAGTACTTC. Residues: CASSYFGTGVYEQYF.

The rearrangement uses TRBV5-1 and TRBJ2-2; TRBD1 matches at 7 bases. CDR1 SGHRS and CDR2 YFSETQ come from the germline V gene. Trimming at V came to 4 bases and at J to 0 bases, leaving 6 bases not matched to a gene. This CDR3 spans 16 amino acids. DNA of the CDR3: TGCGCCAGCAGCAGCGACAGGGAAGCGAACACCGGGGAGCTGTTTTTT. It codes for CASSSDREANTGELFF.

The chain recombines TRBV28 with TRBJ2-1; possibly TRBD2 for D (7 bases). The CDR3 loop spans 16 amino acids. The germline CDR1 and CDR2 sequences are MDHEN and SYDVKM. Trimming took 8 bases from V and 3 from J, leaving 20 bases between them. CDR3 amino acids: CASLLGGAGDYNEQFF. As DNA, the CDR3 is TGTGCCAGCCTACTGGGGGGGGCGGGGGACTACAATGAGCAGTTCTTC.

The V call is TRBV7-2, the J call TRBJ1-3; D remains unclear. The CDR3 totals 15 residues. Germline assignment: CDR1 SGHTA and CDR2 FQGNSA. The V end lost 1 base, the J end lost 0 bases, and 7 bases lay between the germline ends. CDR3 bases: TGTGCCAGCAGCTTAGGAAAATTCTCTGGAAACACCATATATTTT. Its protein product is CASSLGKFSGNTIYF.

The J gene is TRBJ2-1, the V gene TRBV12-3 or TRBV12-4; D call uncertain. This CDR3 contains 12 residues. V shed 4 bases and J shed 13 bases, with 14 bases lying between them. The CDR3 coding sequence is TGTGCCAGCAGTTGGGGAACGGAGACCCAGTTCTTC. As protein: CASSWGTETQFF.